These T cell receptor beta chains were read from a single sample in a study of T-cell reconstitution after alpha-beta-depleted transplantation in children. TCRdb called the PCR reads again in MiXCR, with one record for every CDR3 protein. The sample lists just over 950,000 distinct CDR3 sequences; 25% to 30% were seen once. This sample comprised PBMCs, mostly from graft donor cells, obtained 360 days after TCRalphabeta/CD19-depleted stem cell transplant. These receptors all stem from a boy under two years old who had a stem cell transplant for SCID, so the T cells may come from the graft donor. CDR3s include the opening cysteine and the closing phenylalanine or tryptophan. The D gene is left open where the match is weak. The listing skips clone size in some rows; elsewhere it reads once, few, many or a size class.

TRBJ2-1 - - TRBV15 TGTGCCACCAGCCCGCTTACACCCGGATATGAGCAGTTCTTC CATSPLTPGYEQFF
TRBJ2-7 - - TRBV3-1 TGTGCCAGCAGCCCCTATGGTGCCCTGTACGAGCAGTACTTC CASSPYGALYEQYF
TRBJ1-6 - - TRBV5-1 TGCGCCAGCAGCTTGGGCAGTCCTAATGATAATTCACCCCTCCACTTT CASSLGSPNDNSPLHF
TRBJ2-4 - many TRBV29-1 TGCAGCGTTGAAAGTAGGGATGGAAACATTCAGTACTTC CSVESRDGNIQYF
TRBJ2-3 - few TRBV7-9 TGTGCCAGCAGCCGAAGCGGGTCGTCGGATACGCAGTATTTT CASSRSGSSDTQYF
TRBJ1-2 - few TRBV14 TGTGCCAGCAGCCAAGTTCACTATGGCTACACCTTC CASSQVHYGYTF
TRBJ2-1 - once TRBV7-2 TGTGCCAGCAGCTTAGTGTTCATAGCAGCCTACAATGAGCAGTTCTTC CASSLVFIAAYNEQFF
TRBJ1-1 - - TRBV7-2 TGTGCCAGCAGCTTAGCGTCCAGTCTACACATGAACACTGAAGCTTTCTTT CASSLASSLHMNTEAFF
TRBJ2-2 TRBD1 - TRBV5-1 TGCGCCAGCAGCTCGGACAGGGGGCAAATCGGGGAGCTGTTTTTT CASSSDRGQIGELFF
TRBJ2-1 - - TRBV15 TGTGCCACCAGCAGAGAATTTTGGGGCTCCGAGCAGTTCTTC CATSREFWGSEQFF
TRBJ2-2 - many TRBV28 TGTGCCAGCAGCCTAAGGACCCTGAACACCGGGGAGCTGTTTTTT CASSLRTLNTGELFF
TRBJ2-7 TRBD1 - TRBV25-1 TGTGCCAGCGGGACAGGGGGCTTCTACGAGCAGTACTTC CASGTGGFYEQYF
TRBJ2-7 - few TRBV28 TGTGCCAGCAGTTTAGCCCCGACATATGAGGTGCAGTACTTC CASSLAPTYEVQYF
TRBJ2-7 - - TRBV7-9 TGTGCCAGCAGCTTAATAGGCCTGGGGACCTACGAGCAGTACTTC CASSLIGLGTYEQYF
TRBJ2-1 - - TRBV5-1 TGCGCCAGGGGACTGACGGAACCCCCCTACAATGAGCAGTTCTTC CARGLTEPPYNEQFF
TRBJ1-4 TRBD1 - TRBV12-3/TRBV12-4 TGTGCCAGCAGTTTACAAGGGGGCGGGTATGAAAAACTGTTTTTT CASSLQGGGYEKLFF
TRBJ1-5 TRBD1 - TRBV6-5 TGTGCCAGCAGTTATTCACAGGGGGATCAGCCCCAGCATTTT CASSYSQGDQPQHF
TRBJ2-3 - - TRBV20-1 TGCAGTGCTACACCCCTGGACAGTCCCACAGATACGCAGTATTTT CSATPLDSPTDTQYF
TRBJ2-5 - - TRBV5-1 TGCGCCAGCAGCTTGGTACAGGGAGGTCAAGAGACCCAGTACTTC CASSLVQGGQETQYF
TRBJ2-1 - - TRBV4-3 TGCGCCAGCAGCCAAGCCCTTGGGAATGAGCAGTTCTTC CASSQALGNEQFF
TRBJ1-5 - few TRBV12-3/TRBV12-4 TGTGCCAGCAACCGACAGCACAATCAGCCCCAGCATTTT CASNRQHNQPQHF
TRBJ2-2 - few TRBV6-2/TRBV6-3 TGTGCCAGCAGTCCCTCCACCAGTTACACCGGGGAGCTGTTTTTT CASSPSTSYTGELFF
TRBJ1-1 - few TRBV3-1 TGTGCCAGCAGCCAAGGTTTGCAGAACACTGAAGCTTTCTTT CASSQGLQNTEAFF
TRBJ2-3 TRBD1 - TRBV4-3 TGCGCCAGCAGCCAAGTTGGGGGACAGGGCACAGATACGCAGTATTTT CASSQVGGQGTDTQYF
TRBJ1-3 TRBD1 - TRBV29-1 TGCAGCGTCGCCTCGGGACAGGGAAACACCATATATTTT CSVASGQGNTIYF
TRBJ1-1 - - TRBV20-1 TGCAGTGCTAGAGAGCACACTGAAGCTTTCTTT CSAREHTEAFF
TRBJ1-5 - - TRBV19 TGTGCCAGTAGTATTTATGGCAATCAGCCCCAGCATTTT CASSIYGNQPQHF
TRBJ2-1 - few TRBV4-1 TGCGCCAGCAGCCAAGTCCCCCCTAATAGTTTGGAGTATGAGCAGTTCTTC CASSQVPPNSLEYEQFF
TRBJ2-1 TRBD1 - TRBV3-1 TGTGCCAGCAGCCGAATTAGGACAGGTCTTAAGAATGAGCAGTTCTTC CASSRIRTGLKNEQFF
TRBJ2-1 TRBD2 - TRBV5-1 TGCGCCAGCAGCTTGGCGGGCGGGGGTGGCGATGAGCAGTTCTTC CASSLAGGGGDEQFF
TRBJ2-5 TRBD2 - TRBV6-2/TRBV6-3 TGTGCCAGCAGTTATCCCTCGACTAGCGGGGGGGAGACCCAGTACTTC CASSYPSTSGGETQYF
TRBJ1-3 - - TRBV11-2 TGTGCCAGCAGCCAGGCCCCGGACCTTCGCTCTGGAAACACCATATATTTT CASSQAPDLRSGNTIYF
TRBJ1-1 - - TRBV7-2 TGTGCCAGCAGCTTACTTCCACTGAACACTGAAGCTTTCTTT CASSLLPLNTEAFF
TRBJ1-4 - few TRBV15 TGTGCCACCAGCAGAGTCGAGACAGGAGAAAATGAAAAACTGTTTTTT CATSRVETGENEKLFF
TRBJ2-2 - few TRBV24-1 TGTGCCACCAGGGCTGCGAACACCGGGGAGCTGTTTTTT CATRAANTGELFF
TRBJ2-5 TRBD2 few TRBV20-1 TGCAGTGCGGATAGCGGGGGCTCTTCCCAAGAGACCCAGTACTTC CSADSGGSSQETQYF
TRBJ2-2 - many TRBV18 TGTGCCAGCTCACTTGACACCGCGAACACCGGGGAGCTGTTTTTT CASSLDTANTGELFF
TRBJ2-3 - - TRBV10-3 TGTGCCATCAGCACTAGCAGCACAGATACGCAGTATTTT CAISTSSTDTQYF
TRBJ2-2 TRBD2 - TRBV19 TGTGCCAGTAGTATAGTAACTAGCGGTAGCCGGGAGCTGTTTTTT CASSIVTSGSRELFF
TRBJ2-2 - - TRBV7-2 TGTGCCAGCAGCTTACGGAACAGTGCGAACACCGGGGAGCTGTTTTTT CASSLRNSANTGELFF
TRBJ2-7 - - TRBV2 TGTGCCAGCAGCGCCACAGGGTCGAGCTCCTACGAGCAGTACTTC CASSATGSSSYEQYF
TRBJ2-7 TRBD1 - TRBV4-1 TGCGCCAGCAGCCAATGGCAGGGGGACTCCTACGAGCAGTACTTC CASSQWQGDSYEQYF
TRBJ2-2 TRBD1 - TRBV6-1 TGTGCCAGCAGTGCAGCGGGACAGGGGTACACCGGGGAGCTGTTTTTT CASSAAGQGYTGELFF
TRBJ2-3 - - TRBV15 TGTGCCACCAGCAGAGCTGGCGGGGGCACAGATACGCAGTATTTT CATSRAGGGTDTQYF
TRBJ2-3 - few TRBV18 TGTGCCAGCTCACCGGTGGGGGGACATACGCAGTATTTT CASSPVGGHTQYF
TRBJ2-5 - few TRBV4-1 TGCGCCAGCAGCCCGGAGACTAGTCGGTTAGAGACCCAGTACTTC CASSPETSRLETQYF
TRBJ2-5 TRBD2 few TRBV4-2 TGTGCCAGCAGCCAAGAGACTAGCGGCCGGTATTCTAAAGAGACCCAGTACTTC CASSQETSGRYSKETQYF
TRBJ2-4 - - TRBV20-1 TGCAGTGCTAGCCCCCCACAGGGGGGGGGAGTGATACTAGCCAAAAACATTCAGTACTTC CSASPPQGGGVILAKNIQYF